This TCR beta chain was identified during a study of human thymus T cells. Thymus tissue was removed during corrective cardiac surgery. The donor group consisted of healthy Finnish infants who were having corrective surgery for congenital heart defects. TCRdb's table, derived via immunoSEQ multiplex PCR, lists solely in-frame clones and lacks some. The data show tens of thousands of clones, 95% seen once. Study outcomes and limitations: Overlap was high between thymic repertoires from unrelated individuals, as reported in related research. Blood and thymic repertoires both appeared biased in V and J gene usage.

J lost 2 bases, V lost 4 bases, and 11 bases had no gene match. There are 17 residues in the CDR3. CDR1 is SGHTS, CDR2 YDEGEE, per germline. Comments on this clone: Antigen unknown.

The receptor comes from a girl less than two years old with a congenital heart defect but otherwise immunologically healthy. J is TRBJ1-5 and V is TRBV5-8, with TRBD1 matching over 8 bases. The sequencing input was thymus tissue. The CDR3 DNA follows: TGTGCCAGCAGCCCAGGACAGGGTGGTAAGGGCAATCAGCCCCAGCATTTT. It specifies CASSPGQGGKGNQPQHF.